The entry below gives a single T cell receptor beta chain sequence along with its context. A read error is possible here, since a much larger clone lies one base away. The source of the sample is a study of tumor and adjacent non-tumor tissue in lung cancer. Looking at the study overall: Patients were aged roughly 30 to 76, around ten men and 4 to 6 women, stage I to III.

This sample's RNA came from whole unsorted tissue. The library came from three nested PCR rounds adapted from ARM-PCR protocols. A single record per CDR3 protein comes from TCRdb applying MiXCR to the multiplex PCR reads. Among about 75,000 distinct CDR3 sequences listed, under 80% were seen once. Germline V gene data show CDR1 as DFQATT and CDR2 as SNEGSKA (reference sequence). CDR3 length: 12 amino acids. The receptor was derived from a woman aged 50 to 65 with non-small cell lung cancer. Source material: lung tumor tissue. The chain recombines TRBV20-1 with TRBJ1-1; TRBD1 might be the D (6 bases). CDR3 nucleotide sequence: TGCAGTGTAGGGCAGGGGTACACTGGAGCTTTCTTT. Encoded protein: CSVGQGYTGAFF.